This TCR beta chain was found in a study of T cell changes during pregnancy in multiple sclerosis. TCRdb's copy holds only in-frame clones and misses some; the assay was immunoSEQ multiplex PCR. Found here are 40,000 or so clones, 70% to 90% of them singletons; the top ten hold 6% to 7.5%. Per germline, CDR1 SGHAT and CDR2 FQNNGV. This CDR3 region has 16 residues. J gave up 4 bases and V 1 base, and 7 bases lay outside the gene matches. The source is a female donor with multiple sclerosis, enrolled in a pregnancy study. The chain uses TRBV11-2 and TRBJ2-7, with 10 bases that match TRBD1. The sample here was CD8+ T cells from peripheral blood mononuclear cells, taken in the third trimester of pregnancy. The CDR3 sequence: CASSLGAGTGAYEQYF. The CDR3 coding sequence is TGTGCCAGCAGCTTAGGCGCCGGGACAGGGGCTTACGAGCAGTACTTC.